This T cell receptor beta chain was found in a study of blood T cell repertoires in COVID-19. On the study more broadly: The United States, Italy and Spain supplied acute and convalescent COVID-19 samples. In each case, the material was cDNA or gDNA derived from T cells, B-cell-depleted T cells, or PBMCs.

How the authors handled the data: Nucleated cell number was recorded as an estimate derived from reference gene primer amplification. Assay: immunoSEQ multiplex PCR; the TCRdb copy retains only in-frame clones and omits some. That table is the source of V, J and clone size, and D and trimming were worked out from the DNA. Of fewer than 200,000 clones in the sample, around 84% were seen once. Germline values: CDR1 SEHNR, CDR2 FQNEAQ (reference sequence). CDR3 length: 19 amino acids. J lost 11 bases, V lost 1 base, and 20 bases had no gene match. Sequenced: peripheral blood. The chain is built from TRBV7-9 and TRBJ2-1; 10 bases match TRBD2. This sequence was found in a human donor with acute or convalescent COVID-19. The donor label of this sample is uncertain. The CDR3 nucleotides read TGTGCCAGCAGCTTAGGGGCAGGGCTTCTAGCGGGGGTCGGTACTCAGCAGTTCTTC. This encodes CASSLGAGLLAGVGTQQFF.